The T cell receptor (beta chain) under discussion was sequenced for a study of blood T cell repertoires in COVID-19. Study-level background: Both acute and convalescent COVID-19 samples were obtained from the United States, Italy and Spain. The cDNA or gDNA used as material had been derived from T cells, B-cell-depleted T cells, or PBMCs.

The CDR3 extends over 13 amino acids. Looked up from germline, CDR1 is SQVTM and CDR2 is ANQGSEA. Under the authors' procedure: Amplifying reference gene primers gave estimates of nucleated cell counts. TCRdb's table, derived via immunoSEQ multiplex PCR, lists solely in-frame clones and lacks some. V, J and clone size reflect that table, while D and trimming were determined from the DNA. This repertoire shows roughly 100,000 clones, around 81% found once; its top ten account for 7.5% to 10%. The chain carries TRBV29-1 and TRBJ2-7; 7 bases line up with TRBD1. Sequencing was performed on peripheral blood. The TCR comes from a woman in her seventies with acute or convalescent COVID-19. DNA for the CDR3: TGCAGTGCAGGACAGGCCAACTCCTACGAGCAGTACTTC. Its protein is CSAGQANSYEQYF.